A selection of T cell receptor beta chains follows, all from one sample in a study of early stage breast cancer tumors. Using immunoSEQ multiplex PCR, the repertoire was profiled, and TCRdb retains in-frame clones only, with some absent. The sample yields tens of thousands of clones, under 85% seen once. The sequencing sample was made of blood. The receptor source for this set is a person in their 60s with breast cancer. Each CDR3 is given with its conserved first and last residue. A D gene is named only where the DNA matches it firmly. Size tells how often a clone was seen (once, few, many) or the class of an expanded clone, and some rows leave it out.

j_call clone_size v_call d_call cdr3_aa cdr3_nt
TRBJ1-1 few TRBV28 - CASKGNTEAFF TGTGCCAGCAAGGGGAACACTGAAGCTTTCTTT
TRBJ2-7 few TRBV18 - CASSQGLLEQYF TGTGCCAGCTCACAGGGACTGCTAGAGCAGTACTTC
TRBJ1-5 - TRBV7-2 - CASSPVARPNQPQHF TGTGCCAGCAGCCCCGTTGCCAGACCCAATCAGCCCCAGCATTTT
TRBJ1-4 - TRBV29-1 - CSVAGRNNEKLFF TGCAGCGTCGCTGGGCGTAATAATGAAAAACTGTTTTTT
TRBJ2-5 - TRBV5-8 - CASSLVGNPQETQYF TGTGCCAGCAGCTTGGTTGGGAACCCCCAAGAGACCCAGTACTTC
TRBJ2-3 - TRBV14 - CASSQVPATQYF TGTGCCAGCAGCCAAGTGCCCGCAACGCAGTATTTT
TRBJ1-2 - TRBV6-1 - CASSEAGDRRGYTF TGTGCCAGCAGTGAAGCTGGAGACAGACGCGGCTACACCTTC
TRBJ1-5 once TRBV6-6 - CASSYPDSPMNQPQHF TGTGCCAGCAGTTACCCGGACAGCCCGATGAATCAGCCCCAGCATTTT
TRBJ2-5 once TRBV5-1 TRBD2 CASRPSGGGRETQYF TGCGCCAGCAGGCCAAGCGGGGGGGGCAGAGAGACCCAGTACTTC
TRBJ2-1 - TRBV7-2 - CASSPWGSSYNEQFF TGTGCCAGCAGTCCGTGGGGCAGCTCCTACAATGAGCAGTTCTTC
TRBJ2-3 - TRBV6-5 - CASSTPSTDTQYF TGTGCCAGCAGCACCCCTAGCACAGATACGCAGTATTTT
TRBJ1-3 - TRBV11-2 - CASSFSSGNTIYF TGTGCCAGCAGCTTTAGCTCTGGAAACACCATATATTTT
TRBJ2-1 once TRBV29-1 - CSVEDLGNEQFF TGCAGCGTTGAAGATTTGGGTAATGAGCAGTTCTTC
TRBJ2-7 - TRBV27 TRBD1 CASSLGQGSYEQYF TGTGCCAGCAGTTTAGGACAGGGTTCTTACGAGCAGTACTTC
TRBJ2-1 few TRBV7-7 - CASSLALNNEQFF TGTGCTAGCAGCTTAGCCCTGAACAATGAGCAGTTCTTC
TRBJ2-7 - TRBV2 - CASSGVSGQRGSYEQYF TGTGCCAGCAGTGGGGTGTCTGGACAGAGGGGGTCCTACGAGCAGTACTTC
TRBJ1-6 - TRBV2 - CAIGLDEGDSYNSPLHF TGTGCCATCGGACTCGACGAGGGAGACTCCTATAATTCACCCCTCCACTTT
TRBJ2-1 - TRBV18 TRBD2 CASSSTSGGAGEQFF TGTGCCAGCTCATCGACTAGCGGGGGGGCCGGTGAGCAGTTCTTC
TRBJ2-1 - TRBV19 - CASTLSGSYNEQFF TGTGCCAGTACCCTCTCGGGCTCCTACAATGAGCAGTTCTTC
TRBJ1-2 - TRBV5-4 - CASTSGIYGYTF TGTGCCAGCACCTCTGGAATCTATGGCTACACCTTC
TRBJ2-3 - TRBV30 TRBD2 CAWSEGLAGGFLSSMDTQYF TGTGCCTGGAGTGAGGGACTAGCGGGGGGGTTCCTGTCGAGCATGGATACGCAGTATTTT
TRBJ2-1 - TRBV7-6 - CASSPGTYSYNEQFF TGTGCCAGCAGCCCCGGGACTTACTCCTACAATGAGCAGTTCTTC
TRBJ1-3 - TRBV25-1 - CASSVPAGSGNTIYF TGTGCCAGCAGTGTTCCCGCAGGGTCTGGAAACACCATATATTTT
TRBJ1-2 - TRBV30 - CAWTGSGYGYTF TGTGCCTGGACAGGCTCGGGCTATGGCTACACCTTC
TRBJ1-4 few TRBV27 - CATSPVGGNEKLFF TGTGCCACCTCCCCCGTTGGCGGTAATGAAAAACTGTTTTTT
TRBJ2-5 - TRBV5-4 - CASSVATGETQYF TGTGCCAGCAGCGTGGCGACTGGAGAGACCCAGTACTTC
TRBJ1-1 - TRBV11-2 - CASSFQVNTEAFF TGTGCCAGCAGCTTCCAGGTAAACACTGAAGCTTTCTTT
TRBJ2-5 - TRBV6-5 TRBD1 CASSYLGQEETQYF TGTGCCAGCAGTTACTTGGGACAGGAAGAGACCCAGTACTTC
TRBJ2-7 - TRBV7-3 - CASSLVGRQPSYEQYF TGTGCCAGCAGCTTAGTGGGTCGGCAGCCCAGTTACGAGCAGTACTTC
TRBJ1-2 - TRBV6-5 - CASSSTGGGYGYTF TGTGCCAGCAGTTCTACGGGGGGGGGCTATGGCTACACCTTC
TRBJ1-5 - TRBV7-9 - CASSLALAGGRNQPQHF TGTGCCAGCAGCTTAGCGCTGGCTGGGGGTAGGAATCAGCCCCAGCATTTT
TRBJ2-3 - TRBV7-2 - CASSLIGLHTDTQYF TGTGCCAGCAGCTTAATCGGTCTCCACACAGATACGCAGTATTTT
TRBJ1-2 few TRBV19 - CASSIWGGGYTF TGTGCCAGTAGTATCTGGGGCGGTGGCTACACCTTC
TRBJ1-2 - TRBV27 - CASSFTYTAGATNGYTF TGTGCCAGCAGTTTCACATATACAGCGGGGGCTACCAATGGCTACACCTTC
TRBJ2-1 - TRBV7-7 TRBD1 CASSISGTGLGEQFF TGTGCTAGCAGCATATCCGGGACAGGGTTAGGTGAGCAGTTCTTC
TRBJ1-4 - TRBV28 TRBD1 CASATGRNEKLFF TGTGCCAGCGCGACAGGGAGAAATGAAAAACTGTTTTTT
TRBJ2-3 - TRBV5-1 - CASSLAWRDTQYF TGCGCCAGCAGCTTGGCCTGGAGAGATACGCAGTATTTT
TRBJ2-3 - TRBV15 - CATGEAVNRDTQYF TGTGCCACCGGGGAAGCTGTGAACCGGGATACGCAGTATTTT
TRBJ2-2 - TRBV7-2 - CASSAVAATAGELFF TGTGCCAGCAGCGCCGTTGCGGCTACGGCCGGGGAGCTGTTTTTT
TRBJ1-4 - TRBV5-1 - CASSWAGSGEKLFF TGCGCCAGCAGCTGGGCGGGGAGCGGGGAAAAACTGTTTTTT
TRBJ1-5 few TRBV29-1 - CSVTEDTGGPQHF TGCAGCGTCACCGAGGATACTGGAGGGCCCCAGCATTTT
TRBJ1-1 - TRBV29-1 TRBD1 CSVESGTGARYTEAFF TGCAGCGTTGAATCGGGGACAGGGGCTAGGTACACTGAAGCTTTCTTT
TRBJ1-2 - TRBV18 TRBD1 CASSQDRSTNYGYTF TGTGCCAGCTCACAGGACAGGAGTACTAACTATGGCTACACCTTC
TRBJ2-3 - TRBV11-3 TRBD2 CASSLGTSGMFRADTQYF TGTGCCAGCAGCCTCGGGACTAGCGGGATGTTCCGGGCAGATACGCAGTATTTT
TRBJ2-7 - TRBV6-5 TRBD1 CASSTGDDEQYF TGTGCCAGCAGTACAGGGGACGACGAGCAGTACTTC
TRBJ2-5 - TRBV30 TRBD1 CAWKGAAETQYF TGTGCCTGGAAGGGGGCAGCAGAGACCCAGTACTTC
TRBJ2-7 - TRBV6-5 - CASTPPGQSYEQYF TGTGCCAGCACCCCTCCGGGACAATCCTACGAGCAGTACTTC
TRBJ2-1 - TRBV11-2 - CASSFSGTTYNEQFF TGTGCCAGCAGCTTTTCCGGGACAACCTACAATGAGCAGTTCTTC
TRBJ2-1 - TRBV5-1 - CASSLGGVEQFF TGCGCCAGCAGCTTGGGAGGCGTTGAGCAGTTCTTC
TRBJ1-2 - TRBV9 - CASSRGRSYGYTF TGTGCCAGCAGCCGGGGCCGCTCCTATGGCTACACCTTC
TRBJ2-2 once TRBV7-9 TRBD2 CASSSLAGGTGELFF TGTGCCAGCAGCTCGCTAGCGGGAGGAACCGGGGAGCTGTTTTTT
TRBJ2-3 - TRBV5-1 TRBD2 CASSLAASGRGTQYF TGCGCCAGCAGCTTGGCGGCTAGCGGGAGAGGTACGCAGTATTTT
TRBJ1-1 - TRBV7-9 - CASSLQRAEAFF TGTGCCAGCAGCCTACAACGCGCTGAAGCTTTCTTT
TRBJ1-1 - TRBV28 - CASSEGNTEAFF TGTGCCAGCAGTGAAGGGAACACTGAAGCTTTCTTT
TRBJ2-3 - TRBV2 TRBD1 CASSGQTGITDTQYF TGTGCCAGCAGTGGACAGACAGGGATCACAGATACGCAGTATTTT